A single sample is the source of the 22 T cell receptor beta chains below, sequenced in a study of shared clonotypes between healthy human individuals. The repertoire was sequenced with immunoSEQ multiplex PCR; TCRdb's copy has only in-frame clones and lacks some. This table has some 2,400,000 clones, about 94% appearing once. Sequencing was done on a sample of naive CD4+ T cells sorted from blood. The sample's subset: CD45RA+ positively selected. These receptors came from a young man in good health.

The chain links TRBV29-1 to TRBJ1-2; no clear D. Deletions cut 0 bases from V and 1 base from J, with 15 bases between. The CDR3 is 16 residues long. Germline values: CDR1 SQVTM, CDR2 ANQGSEA. The CDR3 bases are TGCAGCGTTGAAGATCAATTGAGGGTGGTTAACTATGGCTACACCTTC. This codes for CSVEDQLRVVNYGYTF.

The chain recombines TRBV30 with TRBJ2-1; D might be TRBD1 (7 bases). V shed 2 bases and J shed 5 bases, with 19 bases lying between them. CDR1 and CDR2 (germline): GTSNPN, SVGIG (reference sequence). The CDR3 runs 16 residues. CDR3 region: CAWSPLPWRGHNEQFF. In DNA, the CDR3 is TGTGCCTGGAGTCCCCTCCCTTGGAGGGGGCACAATGAGCAGTTCTTC.

The chain recombines TRBV6-4 with TRBJ2-3; D not resolved. Per germline, CDR1 MRHNA and CDR2 SNTAGT. V was trimmed by 5 bases and J by 1 base, leaving 13 bases between them. This CDR3 region has 15 residues. In nucleotides, the CDR3 is TGTGCCAGCAGTCGGGCCTTTTCGGGCACAGATACGCAGTATTTT. Its protein product is CASSRAFSGTDTQYF.

The chain combines TRBV30 with TRBJ1-2; 11 bases match TRBD1. V shed 2 bases and J 7 bases; nucleotides not matched to a gene: 9. Germline loops: CDR1 GTSNPN, CDR2 SVGIG (reference sequence). This CDR3 has 15 amino acids. The CDR3, as DNA: TGTGCCTGGAGTACCGGACAGGGGGCAGGGTTTGGCTACACCTTC. It yields the protein CAWSTGQGAGFGYTF. Looking up the rest from reference TRBV30 and TRBJ1-2 gives the full variable domain: SQTIHQWPATLVQPVGSPLSLECTVEGTSNPNLYWYRQAAGRGLQLLFYSVGIGQISSEVPQNLSASRPQDRQFILSSKKLLLSDSGFYLCAWSTGQGAGFGYTFGSGTRLTVV.

The rearrangement links TRBV28 to TRBJ2-1; 8 bases line up with TRBD2. J gave up 9 bases and V 7 bases, and 11 bases lay outside the gene matches. Germline V gene lookup returns CDR1 MDHEN and CDR2 SYDVKM. The CDR3 runs to 14 residues. The CDR3 here is CASTPGGPKVEQFF. Here the CDR3 DNA reads TGTGCCAGCACTCCGGGGGGGCCAAAGGTTGAGCAGTTCTTC.

CDR3 in amino acids: CASSLVGSGYGYTF. CDR3 DNA sequence: TGTGCCAGCAGCTTAGTCGGGAGCGGCTATGGCTACACCTTC. The J gene is TRBJ1-2, the V gene TRBV7-2, with D unresolved. Trimming removed 1 base from V and 4 bases from J, with 10 bases in between. Per the germline V gene, CDR1 is SGHTA and CDR2 is FQGNSA. The CDR3 is made up of 14 amino acids.

This clone was observed a few times. The chain employs TRBV5-4 and TRBJ1-2; the D is unclear. The CDR3 length is 16 residues. With 0 bases removed from V and 1 base from J, the gap between germline ends came to 13 bases. From germline, CDR1 is SGHNT and CDR2 YYREEE (reference sequence). CDR3 loop: CASSLERQVGNYGYTF. In DNA form, the CDR3 reads TGTGCCAGCAGCTTGGAGCGGCAGGTCGGTAACTATGGCTACACCTTC.

V gene TRBV10-3 combines with J gene TRBJ2-3; D may match TRBD1 or TRBD2 (6 bases each). Trimming stripped 0 bases from V and 5 bases from J, with 15 bases between. In germline, CDR1 is ENHRY, CDR2 SYGVKD. This CDR3 contains 16 residues. In DNA form, the CDR3 reads TGTGCCATCAGTGAGTCGTTCGGGGGCGCGTTAGATACGCAGTATTTT. It yields the protein CAISESFGGALDTQYF.

This clone was seen only once. V is TRBV5-4 and J is TRBJ2-3; 7 nucleotides agree with TRBD1. The CDR3 length is 16 residues. Germline loops: CDR1 SGHNT, CDR2 YYREEE (reference sequence). The V gene end was trimmed by 4 bases and the J gene end by 3 bases; junction bases not matched to a gene: 11. DNA for the CDR3: TGTGCCAGCAGCAAAACAGGGGATGTACGAACAGATACGCAGTATTTT. Translated: CASSKTGDVRTDTQYF.

The chain joins TRBV2 to TRBJ2-3, with 12 bases matching TRBD2. This CDR3 region has 19 residues. Germline CDR1 and CDR2: SNHLY and FYNNEI. V dropped 3 bases and J dropped 2; count of bases not matched to a gene: 12. CDR3 residues: CASSDLTSGLAGHTDTQYF. In DNA, the CDR3 is TGTGCCAGCAGTGACTTGACAAGTGGACTAGCGGGGCACACAGATACGCAGTATTTT.

The gene calls are TRBV5-4 and TRBJ2-5; D might be TRBD1 or TRBD2, each matching 5 bases. Germline loops: CDR1 SGHNT, CDR2 YYREEE (reference sequence). This CDR3 has 14 amino acids. Trimming stripped 5 bases from V and 9 bases from J, with 20 bases between. Here the CDR3 DNA reads TGTGCCAGCAGACCAGTAGGGGAGATTTCGTCCCAGTACTTC. It translates to CASRPVGEISSQYF.

Concerning this clone itself: One end of the junction varies from germline; a read error may be responsible. The chain is built from TRBV6-1 and TRBJ1-4, with D perhaps TRBD1 (5 bases). This CDR3 spans 13 amino acids. Germline-derived CDR1 and CDR2 are MNHNS and SASEGT. The CDR3 loop reads CASNEDRTGPVFF. CDR3 DNA: TGTGCCAGCAATGAAGACAGAACTGGACCGGTGTTTTTT.

Turning to this clone: This CDR3 is also generated by other DNA sequences in the sample. V is TRBV7-9 and J is TRBJ2-5; D is possibly TRBD1 (5 bases). V shed 0 bases and J shed 5 bases, with 10 bases lying between them. CDR1 and CDR2 (germline): SEHNR, FQNEAQ (reference sequence). The CDR3 contains 14 residues. The DNA of the CDR3 is TGTGCCAGCAGCTTAGCGTCAGGGTCGGAGACCCAGTACTTC. Its translation is CASSLASGSETQYF.

This chain's CDR3 is CASRFDRADEKLFF. For the CDR3, the DNA is TGTGCCAGCAGGTTCGACAGGGCGGATGAAAAACTGTTTTTT. The V call is TRBV2, the J call TRBJ1-4; 7 positions agree with TRBD1. V trimming: 6 bases; J trimming: 6 bases; junction bases outside the gene matches: 7. Germline CDR1 reads SNHLY; CDR2 reads FYNNEI. CDR3 size: 14 residues.

Remarks on this clone: Other nucleotide sequences in the sample specify the same CDR3. J is TRBJ1-1 and V is TRBV29-1; D remains ambiguous. This CDR3 is 12 amino acids long. V was pared by 4 bases and J by 3 bases, with 9 bases between. In germline, CDR1 is SQVTM, CDR2 ANQGSEA. The CDR3 DNA reads as TGCAGCGTTGGTGGCCAGTACACTGAAGCTTTCTTT. Translated: CSVGGQYTEAFF.

Concerning this clone: The same CDR3 is also encoded by other DNA sequences in this sample. The rearrangement joins TRBV15 to TRBJ1-1; D is unclear. CDR1 and CDR2 (germline): LNHNV, YYDKDF (reference sequence). Trimming took 0 bases from V and 1 from J, leaving 6 bases between them. The CDR3 runs to 14 residues. The CDR3 DNA reads TGTGCCACCAGCAGAGATCTGGGGAACACTGAAGCTTTCTTT. Amino acids: CATSRDLGNTEAFF. Full variable domain (remainder filled in from reference TRBV15 and TRBJ1-1): DAMVIQNPRYQVTQFGKPVTLSCSQTLNHNVMYWYQQKSSQAPKLLFHYYDKDFNNEADTPDNFQSRRPNTSFCFLDIRSPGLGDTAMYLCATSRDLGNTEAFFGQGTRLTVV.

The CDR3 is CASSPRTENTEAFF. For the CDR3, the DNA is TGCGCCAGCAGCCCTAGGACAGAGAACACTGAAGCTTTCTTT. This sequence joins TRBV5-1 and TRBJ1-1; D is perhaps TRBD1 (6 bases). The V end was cut by 4 bases, the J end by 1 base, with 11 bases between. The germline V gene encodes CDR1 SGHRS and CDR2 YFSETQ. CDR3 length equals 14 residues.

This chain connects TRBV6-1 to TRBJ1-2; D not certain. The V end was cut by 4 bases, the J end by 6 bases, with 15 bases between. Germline V gene sequence: CDR1 MNHNS, CDR2 SASEGT. The CDR3 is 14 amino acids. In nucleotides, the CDR3 is TGTGCCAGCAGTGTCGAGGGCGAACGAAATGGCTACACCTTC. Translating it yields CASSVEGERNGYTF.

Notes on this clone: The same CDR3 also results from other DNA sequences found in this sample. J is TRBJ1-5 and V is TRBV5-1; tentatively, D is TRBD1 (5 bases). Per germline, CDR1 SGHRS and CDR2 YFSETQ. The V gene lost 4 bases and the J gene lost 2 bases, with 13 bases spanning the gap. This CDR3 is built from 15 residues. In nucleotides, the CDR3 is TGCGCCAGCAGCCCGGGACCTGAAGGCAATCAGCCCCAGCATTTT. The encoded protein is CASSPGPEGNQPQHF.

The chain links TRBV7-2 to TRBJ1-3; TRBD1 might be the D (5 bases). Trimming removed 3 bases at V and 0 bases at J, with 12 bases between. The CDR3 consists of 16 residues. Germline values: CDR1 SGHTA, CDR2 FQGNSA. CDR3 coding DNA: TGTGCCAGCAGCTTGGTGGACACCTTCTCTGGAAACACCATATATTTT. This sequence encodes CASSLVDTFSGNTIYF.

The chain is built from TRBV30 and TRBJ2-6, with no clear D. The germline V and J ends were trimmed by 4 bases and 4 bases, with 17 bases remaining between them. The germline V gene has CDR1 GTSNPN and CDR2 SVGIG (reference sequence). The CDR3 sequence is 16 residues long. The CDR3 region has the DNA TGTGCCTGGACCGGCCCTGGGTCTGTGGGGGCCAACGTCCTGACTTTC. The encoded protein is CAWTGPGSVGANVLTF. Combining the CDR3 with reference TRBV30 and TRBJ2-6 gives the whole variable domain SQTIHQWPATLVQPVGSPLSLECTVEGTSNPNLYWYRQAAGRGLQLLFYSVGIGQISSEVPQNLSASRPQDRQFILSSKKLLLSDSGFYLCAWTGPGSVGANVLTFGAGSRLTVL.

The rearrangement joins TRBV11-3 to TRBJ2-7; a possible D gene is TRBD1 (6 bases). The germline CDR1 and CDR2 sequences are SGHNT and YENEEA. CDR3 size: 18 residues. V lost 4 bases to trimming and J lost 2 bases, with 24 bases between them. The chain's CDR3 is CASSSSPGQRMGTYEQYF. CDR3 nucleotides: TGTGCCAGCAGCTCATCTCCGGGACAACGGATGGGGACCTACGAGCAGTACTTC.